The 22 T cell receptor beta chains given below trace back to one sample, sequenced in a study of blood T cell repertoires in COVID-19. Generated by immunoSEQ multiplex PCR, the TCRdb table keeps only in-frame clones and is missing some. The repertoire holds around 140,000 clones, with around 84% as singletons. The material sequenced was peripheral blood. The source of these receptors is a woman of 80 years or more with acute or convalescent COVID-19.

This clone has only a few counts. The V and J genes are TRBV12-3 or TRBV12-4 and TRBJ2-5; D unresolved. The length of the CDR3 is 13 residues. V lost 3 bases and J lost 3, with 8 bases in between. The CDR3: CASSLQQEETQYF. Here the CDR3 DNA reads TGTGCCAGCAGTTTGCAACAAGAAGAGACCCAGTACTTC.

The CDR3 DNA sequence: TGTGCCAGCAGCGTAGGGGTGACTAGCGGGAGGCTAGATACGCAGTATTTT. Residues: CASSVGVTSGRLDTQYF. V is TRBV9 and J is TRBJ2-3; TRBD2 agrees at 13 bases. The CDR3 loop spans 17 amino acids. Germline-derived CDR1 and CDR2 are SGDLS and YYNGEE. The J segment lost 5 bases and the V segment lost 0 bases, leaving 6 bases of the junction unmatched.

J is TRBJ2-1 and V is TRBV13; 7 bases agree with TRBD1. Losses at the gene ends were 5 bases for V and 2 bases for J; bases not matched to a gene: 6. Germline CDR1 and CDR2: PRHDT and FYEKMQ (reference sequence). This CDR3 region has 15 residues. This CDR3 reads CASSINRGAYNEQFF. CDR3 in DNA: TGTGCCAGCAGCATAAACAGGGGCGCCTACAATGAGCAGTTCTTC.

The chain links TRBV7-9 to TRBJ1-4; no clear D gene. The germline gives CDR1 SEHNR, CDR2 FQNEAQ (reference sequence). Trimming removed 8 bases at V and 8 bases at J, with 21 bases between. This CDR3 spans 15 amino acids. CDR3 coding DNA: TGTGCCAGCTCCTCGGGGTTGGGGTATGAGGAAAAACTGTTTTTT. It is translated as CASSSGLGYEEKLFF.

V and J are TRBV5-4 and TRBJ1-1; no clear D. Deletions cut 4 bases from V and 0 bases from J, with 7 bases between. Germline assignment: CDR1 SGHNT and CDR2 YYREEE (reference sequence). There are 13 residues in the CDR3. The CDR3 loop is CASSPRVNTEAFF. DNA of the CDR3: TGTGCCAGCAGCCCGAGGGTGAACACTGAAGCTTTCTTT.

This chain links TRBV18 with TRBJ2-3; 12 positions match TRBD2. With V trimmed by 5 bases and J by 5 bases, 17 bases remained unmatched. The CDR3 runs 19 residues. CDR1 is KGHSH, CDR2 LQKENI, per germline. CDR3: CASSKTGARLAGDLDTQYF. The CDR3 coding sequence is TGTGCCAGCTCAAAGACAGGGGCGAGACTAGCGGGAGATCTAGATACGCAGTATTTT. The full variable domain, in which reference TRBV18 and TRBJ2-3 provide the parts outside the CDR3, is NAGVMQNPRHLVRRRGQEARLRCSPMKGHSHVYWYRQLPEEGLKFMVYLQKENIIDESGMPKERFSAEFPKEGPSILRIQQVVRGDSAAYFCASSKTGARLAGDLDTQYFGPGTRLTVL.

The chain uses TRBV13 and TRBJ1-1; 7 bases are a match to TRBD1. This CDR3 has 14 residues. The V and J ends lost 5 bases and 0 bases, in that order; junction bases with no gene match: 3. From germline, CDR1 is PRHDT and CDR2 FYEKMQ (reference sequence). As DNA, the CDR3 is TGTGCCAGCAGCCCGGGGACAGTGAACACTGAAGCTTTCTTT. Its translation is CASSPGTVNTEAFF.

V is TRBV6-5 and J is TRBJ1-1, with D perhaps matching TRBD1 (6 bases). This CDR3 comprises 11 residues. Per germline, CDR1 MNHEY and CDR2 SVGAGI. The germline V and J ends were trimmed by 6 bases and 8 bases, with 10 bases remaining between them. The CDR3, as DNA: TGTGCCAGCAGCCACAGGGACGAAGCTTTCTTT. Translating gives CASSHRDEAFF.

The chain recombines TRBV19 with TRBJ1-4, with 10 nucleotides matching TRBD1. Per germline, CDR1 LNHDA and CDR2 SQIVND (reference sequence). This CDR3 has 13 amino acids. V lost 7 bases to trimming and J lost 7 bases; unmatched junction nucleotides: 3. CDR3 sequence: CASKWTGGEKLFF. DNA of the CDR3: TGTGCCAGTAAATGGACAGGGGGTGAAAAACTGTTTTTT. Full variable domain (missing parts from reference TRBV19 and TRBJ1-4): DGGITQSPKYLFRKEGQNVTLSCEQNLNHDAMYWYRQDPGQGLRLIYYSQIVNDFQKGDIAEGYSVSREKKESFPLTVTSAQKNPTAFYLCASKWTGGEKLFFGSGTQLSVL.

This clone was recorded only once. The chain combines TRBV4-3 with TRBJ2-1; tentatively, D is TRBD2 (5 bases). The germline gives CDR1 LGHNA, CDR2 YSLEER. Trimming removed 6 bases at V and 5 bases at J, with 11 bases between. CDR3 length: 13 residues. As DNA, the CDR3 is TGCGCCAGCAGGAGCACCGGGAACAATGAGCAGTTCTTC. Protein: CASRSTGNNEQFF.

V and J are TRBV7-2 and TRBJ1-2, with 7 bases matching TRBD1. After removal of 2 bases from V and 4 bases from J, the junction contained 4 bases not matched to a gene. Per the germline V gene, CDR1 is SGHTA and CDR2 is FQGNSA. The CDR3 runs 14 residues. The CDR3 DNA sequence: TGTGCCAGCAGCTTACAGGGGGAAGGCTATGGCTACACCTTC. Translation gives CASSLQGEGYGYTF.

The rearrangement uses TRBV19 and TRBJ1-5; 8 bases are a match to TRBD1. The CDR3 consists of 16 residues. Looked up from germline, CDR1 is LNHDA and CDR2 is SQIVND (reference sequence). Germline trimming cut 9 bases from V and 4 bases from J; bases unmatched to any gene: 14. DNA for the CDR3: TGTGCCAGCCGCGCAGACCCAGGGGGCGTAAATCAGCCCCAGCATTTT. Its protein product is CASRADPGGVNQPQHF.

The chain employs TRBV6-5 and TRBJ1-1; D not resolved. V was pared by 2 bases and J by 6 bases, with 19 bases between. CDR3 length: 16 amino acids. Germline CDR1 MNHEY, CDR2 SVGAGI. CDR3 protein: CASSYVRRATIAEAFF. CDR3 sequence (DNA): TGTGCCAGCAGTTACGTTCGGAGGGCGACAATTGCTGAAGCTTTCTTT.

The rearrangement uses TRBV18 and TRBJ1-1, with a possible D match to TRBD1 (5 bases). Per germline, CDR1 KGHSH and CDR2 LQKENI. Trimming took 5 bases from V and 0 from J, leaving 16 bases between them. The CDR3 consists of 16 residues. DNA for the CDR3: TGTGCCAGCTCAATCTCACCCCAGGGAATGAACACTGAAGCTTTCTTT. Protein: CASSISPQGMNTEAFF.

The chain uses TRBV5-6 and TRBJ1-1; D not certain. Looked up from germline, CDR1 is SGHDT and CDR2 is YYEEEE. The CDR3 is made up of 13 amino acids. The V end was cut by 4 bases, the J end by 1 base, with 8 bases between. CDR3 region: CASSPRGNTEAFF. The CDR3, as DNA: TGTGCCAGCAGCCCTCGGGGGAACACTGAAGCTTTCTTT.

The CDR3 sequence: CATSRGPTSASSYNEQFF. The CDR3 DNA reads TGTGCCACCAGCAGAGGTCCTACTAGCGCCAGCTCCTACAATGAGCAGTTCTTC. The J gene is TRBJ2-1, the V gene TRBV15; TRBD2 matches 7 bases. V trimming: 1 base; J trimming: 0 bases; junction bases outside the gene matches: 9. The germline V gene encodes CDR1 LNHNV and CDR2 YYDKDF (reference sequence). This CDR3 spans 18 amino acids.

J is TRBJ1-2 and V is TRBV6-5; D perhaps matches TRBD1 (5 bases). The CDR3 consists of 15 residues. Trimming took 0 bases from V and 0 from J, leaving 8 bases between them. CDR1 and CDR2 from the germline V gene are MNHEY and SVGAGI. The DNA of the CDR3 is TGTGCCAGCAGTTACTCGGCAGGGCCTAACTATGGCTACACCTTC. The encoded protein is CASSYSAGPNYGYTF.

This chain uses TRBV7-2 with TRBJ2-7; 8 bases match TRBD1. The CDR3 has 14 residues. CDR1 and CDR2 (germline): SGHTA, FQGNSA. The V segment lost 4 bases and the J segment 2 bases; nucleotides outside the gene matches: 4. CDR3 bases: TGTGCCAGCAGCTCAGGACAGGGACCCTACGAGCAGTACTTC. Translation gives CASSSGQGPYEQYF.

The chain carries TRBV19 and TRBJ1-1, with a tentative D call TRBD1 (5 bases). The CDR3 extends over 14 amino acids. In germline, CDR1 is LNHDA, CDR2 SQIVND (reference sequence). Trimming left V 3 bases short and J 5 bases short, with 13 bases between. CDR3: CASSIAGQGTEAFF. CDR3 DNA sequence: TGTGCCAGTAGTATTGCGGGGCAGGGAACTGAAGCTTTCTTT.

With respect to this clone: The junction and the germline gene differ at one end; a read error may be behind it. The CDR3 region has the DNA TGTGCTAGCAGCTTAAGGCTAGCGGGGGGGGAAAGAGAGACCCAGTACTTC. Its protein product is CASSLRLAGGERETQYF. This chain uses TRBV7-7 with TRBJ2-5; 12 nucleotides agree with TRBD2. Germline V gives CDR1 SSHAT, CDR2 FNYEAQ (reference sequence). The CDR3 is 17 residues long.

The chain joins TRBV5-5 to TRBJ1-6, with 11 positions matching TRBD1. Germline assignment: CDR1 SGHKS and CDR2 YYEKEE (reference sequence). Trimming at V came to 2 bases and at J to 9 bases, leaving 4 bases not matched to a gene. This CDR3 comprises 15 residues. The CDR3, as DNA: TGTGCCAGCAGCTTCCGAGGACAGGGGGCTTCACCCCTCCACTTT. It is translated as CASSFRGQGASPLHF.

V and J are TRBV6-5 and TRBJ1-4; D not resolved. Trimming removed 6 bases at V and 7 bases at J, with 12 bases between. In germline, CDR1 is MNHEY, CDR2 SVGAGI. The CDR3 is made up of 13 amino acids. The CDR3 coding sequence is TGTGCCAGCAGCCCGATAGATGGTGAAAAACTGTTTTTT. Protein product: CASSPIDGEKLFF.